Each of the 6 T cell receptor beta chains below was sequenced from the same sample in a study of shared clonotypes between healthy human individuals. Positively selected for CCR7, the CD45RO-negative cells used as naive CD8 cells excluded terminally differentiated effector memory CD45RA+ cells. The method was immunoSEQ multiplex PCR; TCRdb's version includes in-frame clones alone and lacks a portion of them. This table has about 800,000 clones, around 96% appearing once. Sample: naive CD8+ T cells sorted from blood. Every receptor here comes from a man younger than 40 in good health.

V and J are TRBV7-9 and TRBJ1-1; D is unclear. The CDR3 extends over 13 amino acids. CDR1 SEHNR and CDR2 FQNEAQ come from the germline V gene (reference sequence). Between the trimmed V and J ends, which lost 0 bases and 8 bases, there was a span of 10 bases. CDR3 DNA: TGTGCCAGCAGCTTAGCGTCCCCTAAAGAAGCTTTCTTT. Encoded protein: CASSLASPKEAFF.

The J gene is TRBJ2-1, the V gene TRBV7-9, with 10 positions matching TRBD1. The CDR3 spans 15 residues. Trimming took 5 bases from V and 6 from J; bases not matched to a gene: 7. Germline loops: CDR1 SEHNR, CDR2 FQNEAQ (reference sequence). CDR3 sequence reads: CASSAPGQGRNEQFF. CDR3 nucleotides: TGTGCCAGCAGCGCGCCGGGACAGGGGCGCAATGAGCAGTTCTTC.

The chain couples TRBV4-1 to TRBJ2-7; 7 bases are a match to TRBD2. Trimming at V came to 4 bases and at J to 2 bases, leaving 5 bases not matched to a gene. Germline-derived CDR1 and CDR2 are MGHRA and YSYEKL. The CDR3 is 14 residues long. CDR3 nucleotides: TGCGCCAGCAGCCCCACGACTAGCACCTACGAGCAGTACTTC. It yields the protein CASSPTTSTYEQYF.

The rearrangement links TRBV10-1 to TRBJ1-5; D unresolved. CDR3 size: 13 residues. Germline V lookup: CDR1 WNHNN, CDR2 SYGVQD (reference sequence). The V gene lost 2 bases and the J gene lost 5 bases, with 7 bases spanning the gap. CDR3 protein: CASSEDSDQPQHF. The CDR3 DNA is TGCGCCAGCAGTGAGGATTCCGATCAGCCCCAGCATTTT.

With regard to this clone: Other nucleotide sequences from this sample produce the same CDR3. The V gene is TRBV29-1, the J gene TRBJ1-2; the D gene is possibly TRBD1 (6 bases). Germline loops: CDR1 SQVTM, CDR2 ANQGSEA. The CDR3 spans 12 residues. V was clipped by 6 bases and J by 3 bases, with 11 bases between them. The CDR3 coding sequence is TGCAGCGTCGATAGGGGGTACTATGGCTACACCTTC. This encodes CSVDRGYYGYTF. The whole variable domain, filled in from reference TRBV29-1 and TRBJ1-2, reads SAVISQKPSRDICQRGTSLTIQCQVDSQVTMMFWYRQQPGQSLTLIATANQGSEATYESGFVIDKFPISRPNLTFSTLTVSNMSPEDSSIYLCSVDRGYYGYTFGSGTRLTVV.

The chain recombines TRBV27 with TRBJ2-1; a possible D gene is TRBD1 (6 bases). Trimming shortened V by 5 bases and J by 4 bases, and 12 bases separated the two germline ends. Germline V lookup: CDR1 MNHEY, CDR2 SMNVEV (reference sequence). CDR3 length: 14 amino acids. The DNA of the CDR3 is TGTGCCAGCAGTGAGCCGGGACATTACAATGAGCAGTTCTTC. This sequence encodes CASSEPGHYNEQFF.